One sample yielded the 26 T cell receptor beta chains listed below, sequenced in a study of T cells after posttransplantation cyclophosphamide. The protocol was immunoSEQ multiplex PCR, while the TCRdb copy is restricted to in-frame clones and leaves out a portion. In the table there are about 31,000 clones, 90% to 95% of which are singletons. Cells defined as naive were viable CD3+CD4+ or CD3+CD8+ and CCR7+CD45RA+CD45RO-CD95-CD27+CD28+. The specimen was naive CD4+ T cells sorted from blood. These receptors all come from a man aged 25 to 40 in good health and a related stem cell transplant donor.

CDR3 nucleotide sequence: TGCGCCAGCAGTGAGGCGGGATTTAATGAAAAACTGTTTTTT. This encodes CASSEAGFNEKLFF. The chain has TRBV10-2 and TRBJ1-4; no clear D gene. Germline CDR1 reads WSHSY; CDR2 reads SAAADI. Trimming took 2 bases from V and 4 from J, leaving 8 bases between them. This CDR3 is 14 amino acids long.

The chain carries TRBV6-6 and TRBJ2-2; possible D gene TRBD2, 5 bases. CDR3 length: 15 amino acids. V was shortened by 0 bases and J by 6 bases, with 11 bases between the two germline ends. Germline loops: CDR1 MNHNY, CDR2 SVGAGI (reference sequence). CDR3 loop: CASSYSDRGSGELFF. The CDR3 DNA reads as TGTGCCAGCAGTTACTCGGACCGGGGTTCCGGGGAGCTGTTTTTT.

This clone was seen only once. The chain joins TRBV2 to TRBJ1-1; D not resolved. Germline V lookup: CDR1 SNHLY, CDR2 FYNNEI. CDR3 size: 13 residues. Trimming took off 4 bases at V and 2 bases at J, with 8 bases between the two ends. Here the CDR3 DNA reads TGTGCCAGCAGTGTACGGGGAAACACTGAAGCTTTCTTT. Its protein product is CASSVRGNTEAFF.

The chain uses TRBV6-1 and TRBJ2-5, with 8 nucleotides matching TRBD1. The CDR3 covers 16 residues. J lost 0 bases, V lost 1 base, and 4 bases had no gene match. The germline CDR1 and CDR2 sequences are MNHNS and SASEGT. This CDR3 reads CASSEGDRTYQETQYF. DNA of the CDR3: TGTGCCAGCAGTGAAGGGGACAGGACTTACCAAGAGACCCAGTACTTC.

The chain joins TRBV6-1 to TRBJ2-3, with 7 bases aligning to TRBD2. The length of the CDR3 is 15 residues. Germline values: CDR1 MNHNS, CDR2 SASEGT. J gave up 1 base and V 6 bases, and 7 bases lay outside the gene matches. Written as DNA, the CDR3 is TGTGCCAGCAGGGTACGGGGGGTCGGCACAGATACGCAGTATTTT. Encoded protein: CASRVRGVGTDTQYF.

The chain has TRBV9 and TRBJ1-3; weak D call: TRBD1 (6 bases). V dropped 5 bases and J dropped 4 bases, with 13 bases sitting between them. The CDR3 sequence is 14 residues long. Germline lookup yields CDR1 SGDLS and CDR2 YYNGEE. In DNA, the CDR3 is TGTGCCAGCAGTCACAGGGTAGGGGGAAACACCATATATTTT. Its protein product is CASSHRVGGNTIYF.

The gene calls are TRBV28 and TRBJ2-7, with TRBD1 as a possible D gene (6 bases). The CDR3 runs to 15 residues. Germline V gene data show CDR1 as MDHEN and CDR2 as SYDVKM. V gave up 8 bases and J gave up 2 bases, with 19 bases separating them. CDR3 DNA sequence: TGTGCCAGCTCGACGCAGCACAGGGCCCCCTACGAGCAGTACTTC. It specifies CASSTQHRAPYEQYF.

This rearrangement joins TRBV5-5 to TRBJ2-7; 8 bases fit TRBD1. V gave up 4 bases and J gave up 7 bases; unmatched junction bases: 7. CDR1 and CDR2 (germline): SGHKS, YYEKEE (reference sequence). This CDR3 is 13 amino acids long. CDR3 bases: TGTGCCAGCAGCGCGACAGGGGCCGCGGAGCAGTACTTC. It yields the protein CASSATGAAEQYF.

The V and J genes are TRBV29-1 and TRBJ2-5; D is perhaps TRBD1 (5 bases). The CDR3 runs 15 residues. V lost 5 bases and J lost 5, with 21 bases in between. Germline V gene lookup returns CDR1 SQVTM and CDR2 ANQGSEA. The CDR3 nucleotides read TGCAGCGTTATCCCCTGGGCTAGTGCAGGGGAGACCCAGTACTTC. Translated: CSVIPWASAGETQYF.

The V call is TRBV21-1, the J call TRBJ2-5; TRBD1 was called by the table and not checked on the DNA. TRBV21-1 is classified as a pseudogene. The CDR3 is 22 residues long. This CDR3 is CASSKALPGYPWGRDRQETQYF. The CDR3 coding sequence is TGTGCCAGCAGCAAAGCGCTTCCAGGGTACCCCTGGGGCCGGGACAGACAAGAGACCCAGTACTTC.

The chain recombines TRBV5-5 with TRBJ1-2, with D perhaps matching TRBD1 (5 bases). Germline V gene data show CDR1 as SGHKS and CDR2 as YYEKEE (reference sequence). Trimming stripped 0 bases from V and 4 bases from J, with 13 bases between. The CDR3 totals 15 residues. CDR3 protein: CASSLVGGGTYGYTF. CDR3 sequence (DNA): TGTGCCAGCAGCTTGGTGGGCGGGGGGACCTATGGCTACACCTTC.

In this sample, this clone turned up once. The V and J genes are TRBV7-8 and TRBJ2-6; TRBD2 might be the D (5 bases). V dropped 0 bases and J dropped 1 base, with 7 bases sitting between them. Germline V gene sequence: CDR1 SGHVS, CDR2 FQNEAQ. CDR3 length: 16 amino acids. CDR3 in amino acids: CASSLAGISGANVLTF. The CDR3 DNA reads TGTGCCAGCAGCTTAGCCGGGATTTCTGGGGCCAACGTCCTGACTTTC.

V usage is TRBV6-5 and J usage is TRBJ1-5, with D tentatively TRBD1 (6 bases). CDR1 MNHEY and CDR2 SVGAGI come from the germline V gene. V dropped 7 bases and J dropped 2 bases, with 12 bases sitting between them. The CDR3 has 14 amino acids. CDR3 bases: TGTGCCAGCAAAAACAACAGGGGCAATCAGCCCCAGCATTTT. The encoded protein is CASKNNRGNQPQHF.

CDR3 sequence: CASSPTGRGAWTDTQYF. For the CDR3, the DNA is TGTGCCAGCAGCCCTACGGGGCGGGGGGCCTGGACAGATACGCAGTATTTT. This rearrangement joins TRBV28 to TRBJ2-3; TRBD2 agrees at 8 bases. There are 17 residues in the CDR3. The V gene end was trimmed by 6 bases and the J gene end by 3 bases; junction bases not matched to a gene: 14. CDR1 and CDR2 from the germline V gene are MDHEN and SYDVKM. The whole variable domain, remainder taken from reference TRBV28 and TRBJ2-3, is DVKVTQSSRYLVKRTGEKVFLECVQDMDHENMFWYRQDPGLGLRLIYFSYDVKMKEKGDIPEGYSVSREKKERFSLILESASTNQTSMYLCASSPTGRGAWTDTQYFGPGTRLTVL.

The CDR3 nucleotides are TGTGCCAGCAGGGCAGTAAGCTCCTATAATTCACCCCTCCACTTT. Encoded protein: CASRAVSSYNSPLHF. J is TRBJ1-6 and V is TRBV27; D remains ambiguous. This CDR3 is built from 15 residues. The V gene's germline CDR1 is MNHEY and CDR2 SMNVEV (reference sequence). The V and J ends lost 6 bases and 0 bases respectively, with 9 bases between them.

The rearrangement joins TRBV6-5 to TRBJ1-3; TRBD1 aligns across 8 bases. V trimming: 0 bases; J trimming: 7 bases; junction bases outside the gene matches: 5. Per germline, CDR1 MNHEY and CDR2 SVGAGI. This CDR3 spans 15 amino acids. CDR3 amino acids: CASSYSWQGANTIYF. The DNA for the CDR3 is TGTGCCAGCAGTTACTCTTGGCAGGGGGCGAACACCATATATTTT.

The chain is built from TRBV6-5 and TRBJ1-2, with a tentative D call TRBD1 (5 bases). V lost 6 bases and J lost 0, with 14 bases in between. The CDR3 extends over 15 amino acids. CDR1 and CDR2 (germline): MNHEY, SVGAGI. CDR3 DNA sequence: TGTGCCAGCAGCTTCAGCAGGGCGACTAACTATGGCTACACCTTC. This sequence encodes CASSFSRATNYGYTF.

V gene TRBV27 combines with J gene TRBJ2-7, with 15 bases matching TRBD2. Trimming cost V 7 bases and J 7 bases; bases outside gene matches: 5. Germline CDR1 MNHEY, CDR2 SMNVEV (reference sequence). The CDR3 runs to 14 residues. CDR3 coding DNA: TGTGCCAGCACAGGACTAGCGGGGGGGAGGGAGCAGTACTTC. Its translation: CASTGLAGGREQYF.

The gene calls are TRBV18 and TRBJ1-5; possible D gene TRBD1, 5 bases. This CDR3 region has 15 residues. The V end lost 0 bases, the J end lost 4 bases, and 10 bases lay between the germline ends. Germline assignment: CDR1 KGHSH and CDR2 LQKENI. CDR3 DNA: TGTGCCAGCTCACCACCCGGGACTAGGAATCAGCCCCAGCATTTT. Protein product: CASSPPGTRNQPQHF.

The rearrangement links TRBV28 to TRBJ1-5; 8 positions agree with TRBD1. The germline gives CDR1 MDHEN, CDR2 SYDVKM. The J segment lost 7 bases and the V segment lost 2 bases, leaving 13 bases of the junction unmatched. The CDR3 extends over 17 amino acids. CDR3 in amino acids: CASSLPHRGAFPQPQHF. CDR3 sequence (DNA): TGTGCCAGCAGTTTACCTCACAGGGGGGCATTCCCCCAGCCCCAGCATTTT.

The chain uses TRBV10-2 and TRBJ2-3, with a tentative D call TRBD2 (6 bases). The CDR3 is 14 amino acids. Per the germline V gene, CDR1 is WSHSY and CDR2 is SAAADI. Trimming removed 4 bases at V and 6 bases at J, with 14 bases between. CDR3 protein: CASSGAGPVDTQYF. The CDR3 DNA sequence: TGCGCCAGCAGTGGTGCGGGACCAGTGGATACGCAGTATTTT.

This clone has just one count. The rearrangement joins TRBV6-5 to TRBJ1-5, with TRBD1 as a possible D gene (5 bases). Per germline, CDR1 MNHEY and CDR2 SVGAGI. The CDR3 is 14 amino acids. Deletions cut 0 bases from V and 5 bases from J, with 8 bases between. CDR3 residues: CASSYSKGDQPQHF. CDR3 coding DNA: TGTGCCAGCAGTTACTCGAAAGGGGATCAGCCCCAGCATTTT.

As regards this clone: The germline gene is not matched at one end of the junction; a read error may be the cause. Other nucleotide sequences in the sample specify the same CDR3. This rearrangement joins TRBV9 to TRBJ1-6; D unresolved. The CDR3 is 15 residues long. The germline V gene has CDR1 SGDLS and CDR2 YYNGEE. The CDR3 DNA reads TGTGCCAGCAGCGTAGGGAGCTCCTATAATTCCCCCCTCCACTTT. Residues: CASSVGSSYNSPLHF.

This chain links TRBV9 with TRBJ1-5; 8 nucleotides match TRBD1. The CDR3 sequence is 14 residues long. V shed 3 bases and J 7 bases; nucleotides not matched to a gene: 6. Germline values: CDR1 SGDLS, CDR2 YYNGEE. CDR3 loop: CASSAAGGRQPQHF. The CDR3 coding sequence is TGTGCCAGCAGCGCCGCAGGGGGCCGGCAGCCCCAGCATTTT.

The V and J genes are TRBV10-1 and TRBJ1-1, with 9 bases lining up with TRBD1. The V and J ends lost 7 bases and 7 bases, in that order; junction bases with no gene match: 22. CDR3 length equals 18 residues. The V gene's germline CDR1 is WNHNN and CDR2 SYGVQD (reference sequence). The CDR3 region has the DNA TGCGCCAGCAAATATCCGGGACAGGGATCAGTATACTCCCTTGAAGCTTTCTTT. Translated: CASKYPGQGSVYSLEAFF.

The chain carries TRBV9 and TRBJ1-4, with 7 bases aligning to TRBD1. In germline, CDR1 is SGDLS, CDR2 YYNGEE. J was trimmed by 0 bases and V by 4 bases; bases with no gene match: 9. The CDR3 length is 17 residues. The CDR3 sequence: CASSHRDRFATNEKLFF. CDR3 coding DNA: TGTGCCAGCAGCCACCGGGACAGATTTGCAACTAATGAAAAACTGTTTTTT. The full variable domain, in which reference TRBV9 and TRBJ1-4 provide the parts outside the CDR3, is DSGVTQTPKHLITATGQRVTLRCSPRSGDLSVYWYQQSLDQGLQFLIQYYNGEERAKGNILERFSAQQFPDLHSELNLSSLELGDSALYFCASSHRDRFATNEKLFFGSGTQLSVL.